The rows below give T cell receptor beta chains drawn from one sample of a study of STAT5B mutations in CD4+ large granular lymphocyte leukemia. Method: immunoSEQ multiplex PCR; TCRdb's copy keeps in-frame clones and lacks some. The sample lists about 38,000 clones, approximately 85% seen once, with around 1.2% in the top ten. Material for sequencing was CD4+ T cells from blood buffy coats. The receptors derive from a human donor in good health. CDR3s include the opening cysteine and the closing phenylalanine or tryptophan. Fields, in order: V gene, J gene, D gene, clone size, CDR3 DNA, CDR3 protein. A D gene is named only where the DNA matches it firmly. Expanded clones get a size class; other rows say once, few or many, or leave the size out.

>TRBV5-1|TRBJ2-1|TRBD1|-
TGCGCCAGCAGCTCGGACAGGGTTTTCAATGAGCAGTTCTTC
CASSSDRVFNEQFF
>TRBV18|TRBJ2-2|-|-
TGTGCCAGCTCACCCTACAGCGGCGGGGAGCTGTTTTTT
CASSPYSGGELFF
>TRBV20-1|TRBJ2-5|-|-
TGCAGTGCTGTAGAGGAGGAGACCCAGTACTTC
CSAVEEETQYF
>TRBV5-4|TRBJ1-1|TRBD1|-
TGTGCCAGCAGCTTGCCGGGACAGCTGAACACTGAAGCTTTCTTT
CASSLPGQLNTEAFF
>TRBV30|TRBJ2-3|-|-
TGTGCCTGGAGCCTAAGGGACACCCACCGGGGAGATACGCAGTATTTT
CAWSLRDTHRGDTQYF
>TRBV9|TRBJ1-1|-|few
TGTGCCAGCAGCTGGGTAGATACGGTATTCACTGAAGCTTTCTTT
CASSWVDTVFTEAFF
>TRBV6-1|TRBJ2-7|TRBD2|-
TGTGCCAGCAGTGAAGGGACTAGCGCCACCTACGAGCAGTACTTC
CASSEGTSATYEQYF
>TRBV2|TRBJ2-3|-|once
TGTGCCAGCAGTGTCGGACTGAGCACAGATACGCAGTATTTT
CASSVGLSTDTQYF
>TRBV7-8|TRBJ1-2|TRBD1|-
TGTGCCAGCAGCTTAGGACAGGGACTAACCTCTTATGGCTACACCTTC
CASSLGQGLTSYGYTF
>TRBV4-1|TRBJ1-1|-|-
TGCGCCAGCAGCCAAGATCGGGCCGCGGAGGGTTTCTTT
CASSQDRAAEGFF
>TRBV29-1|TRBJ2-3|TRBD1|-
TGCAGCTTTGGACAGGGAAGAATAAGCACAGATACGCAGTATTTT
CSFGQGRISTDTQYF
>TRBV6-1|TRBJ2-3|-|-
TGTGCCATTAAGTTCGGGGCCGGGGGTACAGATACGCAGTATTTT
CAIKFGAGGTDTQYF
>TRBV9|TRBJ1-1|-|-
TGTGCCAGCAGCGTAGTATGGAACACTGAAGCTTTCTTT
CASSVVWNTEAFF
>TRBV5-1|TRBJ2-2|TRBD1|-
TGCGCCAGCAGCTCGCAGGGACAGGGGGGAACCGGGGAGCTGTTTTTT
CASSSQGQGGTGELFF
>TRBV5-4|TRBJ2-3|TRBD2|-
TGTGCCAGCAGGCCGGGACTAGGGGGGCGCACAGATACGCAGTATTTT
CASRPGLGGRTDTQYF
>TRBV7-7|TRBJ1-1|-|-
TGTGCCAGCAGCGTGACGTTGAACACTGAAGCTTTCTTT
CASSVTLNTEAFF